The next 5 T cell receptor beta chains were all read from a single sample in a study of breast tumors, draining lymph nodes, adjacent tissues. The lymph nodes were axillary draining lymph nodes from breast cancer patients. Each CDR3 protein is one row after TCRdb ran MiXCR on the multiplex PCR reads. The sample holds over 100,000 distinct CDR3 sequences; approximately 20% are singletons and the top ten take roughly 2.5%. The specimen was axillary lymph node tissue. These receptors all stem from a female donor with breast cancer. Some clones in this sample may be carry-over from other donors' samples.

This clonotype appeared many times. This rearrangement joins TRBV7-8 to TRBJ2-1; possibly TRBD2 for D (5 bases). The V and J ends lost 4 bases and 3 bases respectively, with 10 bases between them. CDR3 length: 14 amino acids. CDR1 SGHVS and CDR2 FQNEAQ come from the germline V gene. The CDR3 sequence: CASSSRTGYNEQFF. In DNA form, the CDR3 reads TGTGCCAGCAGCTCCCGGACTGGCTACAATGAGCAGTTCTTC.

This clonotype was counted ten times or more. V gene TRBV20-1 combines with J gene TRBJ2-5; 8 bases are a match to TRBD2. CDR1 and CDR2 from the germline V gene are DFQATT and SNEGSKA (reference sequence). The J segment lost 4 bases and the V segment lost 3 bases, leaving 10 bases of the junction unmatched. CDR3 length equals 15 residues. The CDR3 region has the DNA TGCAGTGCTAGCGGGGGGGGAGTAAGGAGAGAGACCCAGTACTTC. This translates into CSASGGGVRRETQYF.

This clonotype was counted ten times or more. The rearrangement uses TRBV7-8 and TRBJ2-7; possibly TRBD2 for D (6 bases). The germline V and J ends were trimmed by 3 bases and 7 bases, with 13 bases remaining between them. CDR3 length: 13 amino acids. The germline gives CDR1 SGHVS, CDR2 FQNEAQ. CDR3 DNA: TGTGCCAGCAGCTTGTTGACGGGGGAAGAGCAGTACTTC. Translating it yields CASSLLTGEEQYF.

This clonotype was detected many times. J is TRBJ2-7 and V is TRBV7-8, with TRBD2 matching 7 bases. The CDR3 has 15 residues. Germline loops: CDR1 SGHVS, CDR2 FQNEAQ. The V and J ends lost 5 bases and 0 bases, in that order; junction bases with no gene match: 7. The CDR3 loop reads CASSPSGLSSYEQYF. The CDR3 DNA follows: TGTGCCAGCAGCCCTAGCGGTCTGAGCTCCTACGAGCAGTACTTC.

A few counts support this clonotype. The gene calls are TRBV5-4 and TRBJ2-3; 8 nucleotides match TRBD1. Germline values: CDR1 SGHNT, CDR2 YYREEE (reference sequence). The trim removed 2 bases at V and 0 bases at J, leaving 5 bases unmatched. The CDR3 sequence is 16 residues long. CDR3 sequence (DNA): TGTGCCAGCAGCTTCTGGGACAGGTCGAGCACAGATACGCAGTATTTT. Its protein is CASSFWDRSSTDTQYF.